This T cell receptor beta chain originates from a study of OX40 agonist ivuxolimab in advanced cancers. On the study more broadly: Patients took ivuxolimab, an agonistic anti-OX40 (CD134) antibody. The dose-escalation cohort was approximately 80% male, with a mean age of 60 years, ranging about 20 to 79. Eligibility admitted prior anti-PD-1, anti-PD-L1 or anti-CTLA-4 therapy; 35% to 40% had some. Broader study findings: It was also the case that some nonresponders had low normalized T-cell clonal expansion.

TCRdb keeps only in-frame clones here, not all; method: immunoSEQ multiplex PCR. There are around 60,000 clones in the sample; roughly 78% occur only once, and approximately 11% lies in the top ten. This clone has just a few counts. The antigen is not known. Germline CDR1 reads SGHNT; CDR2 reads YYREEE (reference sequence). This CDR3 comprises 16 residues. Trimming removed 4 bases from V and 2 bases from J; junction bases left unmatched: 7. This sequence joins TRBV5-4 and TRBJ2-3; 10 bases line up with TRBD2. This clonotype was obtained from an adult with an advanced solid tumor such as melanoma, head and neck, liver or kidney cancer. The specimen was CD4+ or CD8+ T cells sorted from blood, collected in a trial of the OX40 agonist ivuxolimab. CDR3: CASSRRAGGDTDTQYF. CDR3 in DNA: TGTGCCAGCAGCCGGCGAGCGGGGGGGGACACAGATACGCAGTATTTT.